The 14 T cell receptor beta chains below come from one sample, sequenced in a study of cytomegalovirus exposure and HLA in healthy donors. Primers: 60 Vbeta forward and 13 Jbeta reverse. Data came from immunoSEQ multiplex PCR; TCRdb stores just in-frame clones and leaves some out. This table has under 150,000 clones, roughly 80% appearing once. The sequencing input was PBMCs. The receptor source for this set is a woman between 40 and 50 years old in good health and CMV-seropositive.

V and J are TRBV4-2 and TRBJ2-5; 13 bases map to TRBD2. Germline V gene lookup returns CDR1 LGHNA and CDR2 YNFKEQ. This CDR3 is built from 18 residues. Unmatched junction bases numbered 7, after V lost 0 bases and J lost 3 bases. The CDR3 region has the DNA TGTGCCAGCAGCCAAGATCCACTAGCGGGGGGGCCGAAAGAGACCCAGTACTTC. Translated, it gives CASSQDPLAGGPKETQYF.

The chain employs TRBV5-5 and TRBJ2-1; 7 bases map to TRBD1. The CDR3 has 16 residues. V shed 4 bases and J 0 bases; nucleotides not matched to a gene: 7. Germline V gene lookup returns CDR1 SGHKS and CDR2 YYEKEE (reference sequence). DNA for the CDR3: TGTGCCAGCAGCACCGGGACAGTTAGCTCCTACAATGAGCAGTTCTTC. Protein product: CASSTGTVSSYNEQFF.

This clone turned up a few times. The chain recombines TRBV4-2 with TRBJ2-5; 8 nucleotides match TRBD1. The CDR3 covers 15 residues. Germline trimming cut 4 bases from V and 5 bases from J; bases unmatched to any gene: 9. CDR1 is LGHNA, CDR2 YNFKEQ, per germline. The CDR3 spells CASSRDRGSSETQYF. For the CDR3, the DNA is TGTGCCAGCAGCCGAGACAGGGGTAGTTCGGAGACCCAGTACTTC.

J is TRBJ1-1 and V is TRBV29-1; 11 bases match TRBD1. Germline V gene sequence: CDR1 SQVTM, CDR2 ANQGSEA. The CDR3 extends over 14 amino acids. V lost 6 bases to trimming and J lost 4 bases; unmatched junction nucleotides: 7. CDR3 in DNA: TGCAGCGTCTGGACAGGGGGCGCGGGCACTGAAGCTTTCTTT. Translation: CSVWTGGAGTEAFF.

The genes are TRBV28 and TRBJ2-1; perhaps TRBD2 as D (5 bases). Looked up from germline, CDR1 is MDHEN and CDR2 is SYDVKM. The CDR3 extends over 14 amino acids. With 8 bases removed from V and 4 bases from J, the gap between germline ends came to 15 bases. The CDR3 loop reads CASQAGLAYNEQFF. In DNA form, the CDR3 reads TGTGCCAGCCAAGCCGGACTGGCATACAATGAGCAGTTCTTC.

J is TRBJ1-2 and V is TRBV27, with TRBD1 as a possible D gene (6 bases). The CDR3 spans 13 residues. CDR1 is MNHEY, CDR2 SMNVEV, per germline (reference sequence). The ends were cut back, 3 bases at V and 7 bases at J, with 12 bases in the middle. Here the CDR3 reads CASSFTTGSGYTF. The CDR3 nucleotides read TGTGCCAGCAGTTTCACTACAGGGAGTGGCTACACCTTC.

This chain links TRBV4-2 with TRBJ2-3; no clear D gene. CDR1 and CDR2 (germline): LGHNA, YNFKEQ. V was pared by 0 bases and J by 4 bases, with 5 bases between. The CDR3 is made up of 13 amino acids. The CDR3 here is CASSQDPADTQYF. DNA for the CDR3: TGTGCCAGCAGCCAAGATCCGGCAGATACGCAGTATTTT.

The V and J genes are TRBV7-9 and TRBJ1-2; D perhaps matches TRBD1 (5 bases). The CDR3 runs 12 residues. Between the trimmed V and J ends, which lost 9 bases and 9 bases, there was a span of 17 bases. Germline CDR1 SEHNR, CDR2 FQNEAQ (reference sequence). CDR3 coding DNA: TGTGCCAGTACAGAGGCGGGGGAGAGCTACACCTTC. Protein: CASTEAGESYTF.

The V gene is TRBV29-1, the J gene TRBJ2-7; D call uncertain. Looked up from germline, CDR1 is SQVTM and CDR2 is ANQGSEA. CDR3 length: 13 amino acids. V shed 2 bases and J shed 2 bases, with 10 bases lying between them. The CDR3 bases are TGCAGCGTTGAAACAGAAGATGCCTACGAGCAGTACTTC. This encodes CSVETEDAYEQYF.

The chain couples TRBV5-1 to TRBJ2-7, with 8 nucleotides matching TRBD1. Losses at the gene ends were 3 bases for V and 6 bases for J; bases not matched to a gene: 5. Germline-derived CDR1 and CDR2 are SGHRS and YFSETQ. The CDR3 is 13 residues long. CDR3 in amino acids: CASSSGTGSEQYF. In nucleotides, the CDR3 is TGCGCCAGCAGCTCCGGGACAGGTAGCGAGCAGTACTTC.

The V call is TRBV28, the J call TRBJ1-1; tentative D call: TRBD1 (6 bases). This CDR3 region has 12 residues. The germline gives CDR1 MDHEN, CDR2 SYDVKM. V was pared by 3 bases and J by 8 bases, with 10 bases between. As DNA, the CDR3 is TGTGCCAGCAGTTTTCCCCAGGGGGAAGCTTTCTTT. It translates to CASSFPQGEAFF.

This chain joins TRBV6-5 and TRBJ1-5; D gene unclear. With 2 bases removed from V and 4 bases from J, the gap between germline ends came to 9 bases. In germline, CDR1 is MNHEY, CDR2 SVGAGI. This CDR3 spans 14 amino acids. CDR3 sequence reads: CASSYEGLNQPQHF. For the CDR3, the DNA is TGTGCCAGCAGTTACGAGGGTTTGAATCAGCCCCAGCATTTT.

The chain couples TRBV29-1 to TRBJ1-4; 7 bases are a match to TRBD1. CDR3 length: 13 residues. Germline V CDR1 and CDR2: SQVTM, ANQGSEA. The V gene end was trimmed by 6 bases and the J gene end by 2 bases; junction bases not matched to a gene: 3. This chain's CDR3 is CSVQGVTNEKLFF. CDR3 in DNA: TGCAGCGTGCAGGGGGTCACTAATGAAAAACTGTTTTTT.

The chain carries TRBV5-1 and TRBJ2-2; 9 bases line up with TRBD2. Germline CDR1 is SGHRS and CDR2 is YFSETQ. Trimming at V came to 1 base and at J to 4 bases, leaving 8 bases not matched to a gene. The CDR3 runs 17 residues. CDR3 protein: CASSLLAGAPGTGELFF. In DNA form, the CDR3 reads TGCGCCAGCAGCTTGTTAGCGGGGGCCCCCGGCACCGGGGAGCTGTTTTTT.